These T cell receptor beta chains were read from a single sample in a study of shared clonotypes between healthy human individuals. Using immunoSEQ multiplex PCR, the repertoire was profiled, and TCRdb retains in-frame clones only, with some absent. The sample has approximately 600,000 clones; roughly 96% are singletons. The material sequenced was naive CD8+ T cells sorted from blood. These receptors were taken from a woman in her 30s in good health. Each CDR3 is given with its conserved first and last residue. Fields, in order: D gene, J gene, CDR3 length, V gene, clone size, CDR3 DNA, CDR3 protein. D genes are given only for firm matches. Only part of the rows carry a size: once, few, many, or a class if the clone is expanded.

d_gene: TRBD2
j_gene: TRBJ2-4
len: 17
v_gene: TRBV5-1
abundance: .
CDR3nt: TGCGCCAGCAGCTCACTAGCGGGCGACCAAGCCAAAAACATTCAGTACTTC
CDR3aa: CASSSLAGDQAKNIQYF

d_gene: .
j_gene: TRBJ1-4
len: 16
v_gene: TRBV14
abundance: .
CDR3nt: TGTGCCAGCAGCCATGGCCTCGGGGGGCCTGGTGAAAAACTGTTTTTT
CDR3aa: CASSHGLGGPGEKLFF

d_gene: .
j_gene: TRBJ2-3
len: 12
v_gene: TRBV5-4
abundance: once
CDR3nt: TGTGCCAGCAGCCAGCCATCAGATACGCAGTATTTT
CDR3aa: CASSQPSDTQYF

d_gene: TRBD1
j_gene: TRBJ1-2
len: 15
v_gene: TRBV19
abundance: .
CDR3nt: TGTGCCAGTAGTAGCTCGGACAGGGGGTCCTATGGCTACACCTTC
CDR3aa: CASSSSDRGSYGYTF

d_gene: .
j_gene: TRBJ2-7
len: 16
v_gene: TRBV7-9
abundance: .
CDR3nt: TGTGCCAGCAGCTTAGGCGGGGAATCCCTCGAGTTCGGGCAGTACTTC
CDR3aa: CASSLGGESLEFGQYF

d_gene: .
j_gene: TRBJ2-2
len: 13
v_gene: TRBV28
abundance: .
CDR3nt: TGTGCCAGCAGTTTTCTGGTTCCCGGGGAGCTGTTTTTT
CDR3aa: CASSFLVPGELFF

d_gene: TRBD2
j_gene: TRBJ2-1
len: 12
v_gene: TRBV11-3
abundance: .
CDR3nt: TGTGCCAGCAGCCCCGGCACGGGGGGGCAGTTCTTC
CDR3aa: CASSPGTGGQFF

d_gene: .
j_gene: TRBJ1-5
len: 15
v_gene: TRBV10-3
abundance: .
CDR3nt: TGTGCCATCAGTGGCCGGGGGGGGGTCAATCAGCCCCAGCATTTT
CDR3aa: CAISGRGGVNQPQHF

d_gene: TRBD2
j_gene: TRBJ2-5
len: 16
v_gene: TRBV5-4
abundance: .
CDR3nt: TGTGCCAGCAGCTTGAGACTAGCGGGAATCGGGGAGACCCAGTACTTC
CDR3aa: CASSLRLAGIGETQYF

d_gene: .
j_gene: TRBJ2-3
len: 13
v_gene: TRBV6-5
abundance: .
CDR3nt: TGTGCCAGCAGTTACGGGAGCACAGATACGCAGTATTTT
CDR3aa: CASSYGSTDTQYF

d_gene: .
j_gene: TRBJ2-7
len: 13
v_gene: TRBV13
abundance: .
CDR3nt: TGTGCCAGCAGTGACAGTCCCACCTACGAGCAGTACTTC
CDR3aa: CASSDSPTYEQYF

d_gene: .
j_gene: TRBJ1-3
len: 16
v_gene: TRBV27
abundance: .
CDR3nt: TGTGCCAGCAGTTTATCCGGGGCGAGGACCGGAAACACCATATATTTT
CDR3aa: CASSLSGARTGNTIYF

d_gene: TRBD1
j_gene: TRBJ1-1
len: 15
v_gene: TRBV27
abundance: .
CDR3nt: TGTGCCAGCAGGCCTTCGACAGGGGCATTCCCTGAAGCTTTCTTT
CDR3aa: CASRPSTGAFPEAFF

d_gene: TRBD1
j_gene: TRBJ1-3
len: 16
v_gene: TRBV7-8
abundance: .
CDR3nt: TGTGCCAGCAGCTTATGGGACAGGGCTTCTGGAAACACCATATATTTT
CDR3aa: CASSLWDRASGNTIYF

d_gene: .
j_gene: TRBJ1-1
len: 15
v_gene: TRBV5-1
abundance: .
CDR3nt: TGCGCCAGCAGCTCGGGCGTGGGGCGAGGTACTGAAGCTTTCTTT
CDR3aa: CASSSGVGRGTEAFF

d_gene: .
j_gene: TRBJ1-2
len: 11
v_gene: TRBV5-5
abundance: .
CDR3nt: TGTGCCAGCAGCAAAGACGGCGGCTACACCTTC
CDR3aa: CASSKDGGYTF

d_gene: .
j_gene: TRBJ2-7
len: 14
v_gene: TRBV30
abundance: .
CDR3nt: TGTGCCTGGAGCGATCAGCAGCGCTCCTACGAGCAGTACTTC
CDR3aa: CAWSDQQRSYEQYF

d_gene: .
j_gene: TRBJ1-2
len: 14
v_gene: TRBV21-1
abundance: once
CDR3nt: TGTGCCAGCAGCATAAACTCAGGGATTGTTGGCTACACCTTC
CDR3aa: CASSINSGIVGYTF

d_gene: .
j_gene: TRBJ1-2
len: 11
v_gene: TRBV6-1
abundance: .
CDR3nt: TGTGCCAGCAGTGTTTGGGGGGTAGATACCTTC
CDR3aa: CASSVWGVDTF

d_gene: .
j_gene: TRBJ1-2
len: 13
v_gene: TRBV27
abundance: .
CDR3nt: TGTGCCAGCAGAACACCCCTGGGGCAGGGGTATACCTTC
CDR3aa: CASRTPLGQGYTF

d_gene: .
j_gene: TRBJ1-5
len: 15
v_gene: TRBV7-9
abundance: .
CDR3nt: TGTGCCAGCAGCTTGTATAAGGGAAGCAATCAGCCCCAGCATTTT
CDR3aa: CASSLYKGSNQPQHF

d_gene: TRBD2
j_gene: TRBJ2-2
len: 19
v_gene: TRBV5-1
abundance: .
CDR3nt: TGCGCCAGCAGCTTGGTACCCCGACTAGCGGGACCTAACACCGGGGAGCTGTTTTTT
CDR3aa: CASSLVPRLAGPNTGELFF

d_gene: TRBD2
j_gene: TRBJ2-7
len: 15
v_gene: TRBV6-5
abundance: .
CDR3nt: TGTGCCAGCAGTTACGTGAGCGGGGGCTCCTACGAGCAGTACTTC
CDR3aa: CASSYVSGGSYEQYF

d_gene: .
j_gene: TRBJ1-5
len: 14
v_gene: TRBV2
abundance: .
CDR3nt: TGTGCCAGCAGCCGAACAGGGCCTCGACAGCCCCAGCATTTT
CDR3aa: CASSRTGPRQPQHF

d_gene: .
j_gene: TRBJ1-4
len: 14
v_gene: TRBV7-9
abundance: .
CDR3nt: TGTGCCAGCAGCTTAAAAAGGGGACATGGAAAACTGTTTTTT
CDR3aa: CASSLKRGHGKLFF

d_gene: TRBD1
j_gene: TRBJ2-3
len: 15
v_gene: TRBV27
abundance: .
CDR3nt: TGTGCCAGCAGTTCCCAGGGGGCTTTCGCAGATACGCAGTATTTT
CDR3aa: CASSSQGAFADTQYF

d_gene: .
j_gene: TRBJ1-1
len: 14
v_gene: TRBV19
abundance: .
CDR3nt: TGTGCCAGTAGCGTCCTAGGGTTCGTCCCTGAAGCTTTCTTT
CDR3aa: CASSVLGFVPEAFF

d_gene: .
j_gene: TRBJ1-2
len: 14
v_gene: TRBV27
abundance: .
CDR3nt: TGTGCCACCCTAGATACGACAGGAGTCCATGGCTACACCTTC
CDR3aa: CATLDTTGVHGYTF

d_gene: TRBD2
j_gene: TRBJ2-5
len: 15
v_gene: TRBV7-3
abundance: .
CDR3nt: TGTGCCAGCAGCAAAACCCGCGGGAGGGAAGAGACCCAGTACTTC
CDR3aa: CASSKTRGREETQYF

d_gene: TRBD2
j_gene: TRBJ2-7
len: 16
v_gene: TRBV28
abundance: .
CDR3nt: TGTGCCAGCAGTCATTACCCGGGACTAGACGACTACGAGCAGTACTTC
CDR3aa: CASSHYPGLDDYEQYF

d_gene: TRBD1
j_gene: TRBJ2-1
len: 16
v_gene: TRBV13
abundance: once
CDR3nt: TGTGCCAGCAGCCCGTACGGGACAGAAATTCACAATGAGCAGTTCTTC
CDR3aa: CASSPYGTEIHNEQFF

d_gene: .
j_gene: TRBJ2-1
len: 15
v_gene: TRBV11-1
abundance: .
CDR3nt: TGTGCCAGCAGCTTAATCCCTAGGTCCTACAATGAGCAGTTCTTC
CDR3aa: CASSLIPRSYNEQFF

d_gene: .
j_gene: TRBJ1-1
len: 15
v_gene: TRBV19
abundance: once
CDR3nt: TGTGCCAGTAGTATAGCAGCGGGCGGGGCCCCTGAAGCTTTCTTT
CDR3aa: CASSIAAGGAPEAFF

d_gene: .
j_gene: TRBJ2-1
len: 15
v_gene: TRBV7-6
abundance: once
CDR3nt: TGTGCCAGCAGCTTAGCAGACGGGCCCTACAATGAGCAGTTCTTC
CDR3aa: CASSLADGPYNEQFF

d_gene: .
j_gene: TRBJ2-3
len: 15
v_gene: TRBV15
abundance: .
CDR3nt: TGTGCCACCAGCAGCGCCCAGGACAGAACAGATACGCAGTATTTT
CDR3aa: CATSSAQDRTDTQYF

d_gene: .
j_gene: TRBJ2-2
len: 17
v_gene: TRBV29-1
abundance: .
CDR3nt: TGCAGCGTTGAAGATTTTAGTAGCGGGACAGGCACCGGGGAGCTGTTTTTT
CDR3aa: CSVEDFSSGTGTGELFF

d_gene: .
j_gene: TRBJ1-1
len: 13
v_gene: TRBV6-5
abundance: .
CDR3nt: TGTGCCAGCACAGGGGCAGGGGCTCCTGAAGCTTTCTTT
CDR3aa: CASTGAGAPEAFF

d_gene: .
j_gene: TRBJ2-1
len: 17
v_gene: TRBV13
abundance: .
CDR3nt: TGTGCCAGCAGCTTACCGCTGACTATCGACTCCTACAATGAGCAGTTCTTC
CDR3aa: CASSLPLTIDSYNEQFF

d_gene: TRBD2
j_gene: TRBJ2-1
len: 16
v_gene: TRBV7-9
abundance: .
CDR3nt: TGTGCCAGCAGCCCGAATAGAGGACTAGCGAACAATGAGCAGTTCTTC
CDR3aa: CASSPNRGLANNEQFF

d_gene: TRBD2
j_gene: TRBJ2-3
len: 15
v_gene: TRBV4-1
abundance: .
CDR3nt: TGCGCCAGCAGCCAACCTCTAGCGGGCACAGATACGCAGTATTTT
CDR3aa: CASSQPLAGTDTQYF

d_gene: .
j_gene: TRBJ2-7
len: 14
v_gene: TRBV30
abundance: .
CDR3nt: TGTGCCTGGAGTCTAGAGGACACTGTGGACGAGCAGTACTTC
CDR3aa: CAWSLEDTVDEQYF

d_gene: .
j_gene: TRBJ1-2
len: 13
v_gene: TRBV19
abundance: once
CDR3nt: TGTGCCAGTAGTTTCGGACCGTATTCTGGCTACACCTTC
CDR3aa: CASSFGPYSGYTF

d_gene: .
j_gene: TRBJ2-5
len: 15
v_gene: TRBV11-2
abundance: .
CDR3nt: TGTGCCAGCAGCGAAACCGCGCGGGGCCAAGAGACCCAGTACTTC
CDR3aa: CASSETARGQETQYF

d_gene: TRBD2
j_gene: TRBJ2-3
len: 16
v_gene: TRBV28
abundance: .
CDR3nt: TGTGCCAGCACCCCGGGTGCGGGAGGTTTGACAGATACGCAGTATTTT
CDR3aa: CASTPGAGGLTDTQYF

d_gene: .
j_gene: TRBJ1-4
len: 16
v_gene: TRBV4-1
abundance: .
CDR3nt: TGCGCCAGCAGCCAAGATCCCGGTGGACTGCCCGGGAAACTGTTTTTT
CDR3aa: CASSQDPGGLPGKLFF

d_gene: TRBD1
j_gene: TRBJ1-2
len: 14
v_gene: TRBV29-1
abundance: .
CDR3nt: TGCAGCGTTACCGGGACAGGGGGCGGCTGGGGCTACACCTTC
CDR3aa: CSVTGTGGGWGYTF

d_gene: TRBD1
j_gene: TRBJ1-1
len: 15
v_gene: TRBV7-9
abundance: .
CDR3nt: TGTGCCAGCAGCATGGGACAGGGGCTCTTCACTGAAGCTTTCTTT
CDR3aa: CASSMGQGLFTEAFF

d_gene: .
j_gene: TRBJ1-2
len: 15
v_gene: TRBV27
abundance: .
CDR3nt: TGTGCCAGCAGTTCGGGGACATCTTTTAACTATGGCTACACCTTC
CDR3aa: CASSSGTSFNYGYTF

d_gene: .
j_gene: TRBJ2-3
len: 15
v_gene: TRBV12-5
abundance: .
CDR3nt: TGTGCTAGTGGTTTGACGGGAGATTGGACAGATACGCAGTATTTT
CDR3aa: CASGLTGDWTDTQYF

d_gene: .
j_gene: TRBJ2-7
len: 15
v_gene: TRBV4-2
abundance: .
CDR3nt: TGTGCCAGCAGCCAATCCCCGGACAGAACCTACGAGCAGTACTTC
CDR3aa: CASSQSPDRTYEQYF

d_gene: .
j_gene: TRBJ1-1
len: 13
v_gene: TRBV2
abundance: .
CDR3nt: TGTGCCAGCAGTGAACATTCGAACACTGAAGCTTTCTTT
CDR3aa: CASSEHSNTEAFF

d_gene: .
j_gene: TRBJ1-2
len: 13
v_gene: TRBV2
abundance: .
CDR3nt: TGTGCCAGCAGCTCGGGCCGCTTATTCGGCTACACCTTC
CDR3aa: CASSSGRLFGYTF

d_gene: .
j_gene: TRBJ1-1
len: 15
v_gene: TRBV6-1
abundance: once
CDR3nt: TGTGCCAGCAAGGAATTGGGCCAGACAGGAAAAGGGGCTTTCTTT
CDR3aa: CASKELGQTGKGAFF